The clone carrying this T cell receptor beta chain was seen a few times. These data originate in a study of T-cell reconstitution after alpha-beta-depleted transplantation in children. The germline V gene encodes CDR1 MGHDK and CDR2 SYGVNS. V shed 6 bases and J shed 6 bases, with 20 bases lying between them. CDR3 length equals 16 residues. Library preparation (for TCRbeta) was performed with unique molecular identifiers. Each CDR3 protein is one row after TCRdb ran MiXCR on the PCR reads. The sample carries 500,000 to 650,000 distinct CDR3 sequences, about an eighth recorded once. The receptor was derived from a male patient between 5 and 17 years old who had a stem cell transplant for acute myeloid leukemia, so the T cells may come from the graft donor. This material consisted of PBMCs, mostly from graft donor cells, taken 360 days after TCRalphabeta/CD19-depleted stem cell transplant. The J gene is TRBJ2-2, the V gene TRBV25-1; D is perhaps TRBD1 or TRBD2 (6 bases each). The CDR3 DNA sequence: TGTGCCAGCAGCGACCCACGGGGGCCTGAGTCCGGGGAGCTGTTTTTT. Protein product: CASSDPRGPESGELFF.